This entry describes one T cell receptor beta chain. What it binds is unknown. The record originates from a study of Graves' ophthalmopathy and Graves' hyperthyroidism. About the research overall: Specimen type is peripheral blood, obtained at initial diagnosis before any treatment. Study-level points and caveats: Ophthalmopathy progression cases were predicted by the model with approximately 71% sensitivity and 72% to 80% specificity. Clonotypes were expanded in thyroid at above 0.001 frequency, and most also appeared in blood.

Investigators amplified TCR beta CDR3 regions from RNA transcripts. First-round RT-PCR used HTBI primers; second-round multiplex PCR followed. TCRdb passed the multiplex PCR reads through MiXCR, listing each CDR3 protein once. The sample yields 200,000 to 300,000 distinct CDR3 sequences, around 42% seen once. The CDR3 consists of 14 residues. The V gene lost 6 bases and the J gene lost 0 bases, with 11 bases spanning the gap. Germline lookup yields CDR1 LNHDA and CDR2 SQIVND (reference sequence). The chain has TRBV19 and TRBJ1-2; TRBD1 is a possible D gene (5 bases). The sequenced sample was peripheral blood. The source is an adult man with Graves' ophthalmopathy. The CDR3 here is CASRTRQSNYGYTF. The CDR3 bases are TGTGCCAGTAGAACCCGACAGTCTAACTATGGCTACACCTTC.